These 13 T cell receptor beta chains were all obtained from the same sample, sequenced in a study of cytomegalovirus exposure and HLA in healthy donors. TCRdb keeps only in-frame clones here, not all; method: immunoSEQ multiplex PCR. The sample has over 150,000 clones, about 86% seen once. The material sequenced was PBMCs. Receptors were obtained from a woman aged 30 to 39 in good health and CMV-seronegative.

The V call is TRBV4-1, the J call TRBJ2-5; possibly TRBD2 for D (5 bases). CDR3 length equals 15 residues. Germline CDR1 and CDR2: MGHRA and YSYEKL. Trimming removed 1 base from V and 1 base from J, with 10 bases in between. This chain's CDR3 is CASSQVKRGQETQYF. DNA of the CDR3: TGCGCCAGCAGCCAAGTTAAACGGGGCCAAGAGACCCAGTACTTC.

The CDR3 coding sequence is TGTGCCAGCAGCTTAGCCCCAGACTACAATGAGCAGTTCTTC. Its protein is CASSLAPDYNEQFF. This rearrangement joins TRBV7-8 to TRBJ2-1; D gene ambiguous. CDR1 is SGHVS and CDR2 is FQNEAQ in the germline V gene. Deletions cut 0 bases from V and 3 bases from J, with 6 bases between. CDR3 length: 14 amino acids.

Only one count was recorded for this clone. As DNA, the CDR3 is TGTGCCAGCAGCGCCGGGACTAGAGCCTACAATGAGCAGTTCTTC. This sequence encodes CASSAGTRAYNEQFF. This rearrangement joins TRBV5-6 to TRBJ2-1; 8 bases are a match to TRBD2. The CDR3 is 15 residues long. Germline assignment: CDR1 SGHDT and CDR2 YYEEEE. V lost 4 bases to trimming and J lost 2 bases; unmatched junction nucleotides: 5.

The chain recombines TRBV27 with TRBJ2-7, with D perhaps assigned TRBD1 or TRBD2 (6 bases each). V was clipped by 6 bases and J by 1 base, with 16 bases between them. This CDR3 contains 15 residues. Germline CDR1 is MNHEY and CDR2 is SMNVEV (reference sequence). The CDR3 sequence is CASSYRGAPSYEQYF. CDR3 DNA sequence: TGTGCCAGCAGCTATAGGGGGGCCCCTTCCTACGAGCAGTACTTC.

This sequence joins TRBV9 and TRBJ2-5; 10 bases align to TRBD2. There are 15 residues in the CDR3. V dropped 3 bases and J dropped 2; count of bases not matched to a gene: 4. Germline V lookup: CDR1 SGDLS, CDR2 YYNGEE. The CDR3 DNA sequence: TGTGCCAGCAGCGCACATAGCGGGAGGCAAGAGACCCAGTACTTC. It translates to CASSAHSGRQETQYF.

The genes are TRBV18 and TRBJ2-7; 10 nucleotides match TRBD1. J was trimmed by 4 bases and V by 8 bases; bases with no gene match: 8. This CDR3 is 14 amino acids long. From germline, CDR1 is KGHSH and CDR2 LQKENI. CDR3 sequence reads: CASGAGTGAYEQYF. The CDR3 DNA sequence: TGTGCCAGCGGAGCCGGGACAGGGGCTTACGAGCAGTACTTC.

This clone was seen just once. The gene calls are TRBV2 and TRBJ1-3, with D perhaps TRBD1 (6 bases). Trimming cost V 8 bases and J 0 bases, with 11 bases left between them. The CDR3 has 14 residues. Germline CDR1 is SNHLY and CDR2 is FYNNEI. The CDR3 DNA reads TGTGCCAGCCGGCAGGGGACCTCTGGAAACACCATATATTTT. It encodes CASRQGTSGNTIYF.

This clone appeared once. V gene TRBV30 combines with J gene TRBJ2-5, with D possibly matching TRBD2 (6 bases). Germline V gives CDR1 GTSNPN, CDR2 SVGIG (reference sequence). V lost 1 base, J lost 4 bases, and 19 bases lay in between. The CDR3 contains 16 residues. This CDR3 is CAWSGVGGAARETQYF. The CDR3 DNA reads as TGTGCCTGGAGTGGGGTCGGCGGGGCCGCCCGAGAGACCCAGTACTTC.

Concerning this clone itself: Compared with germline, one end of the junction differs, possibly owing to a read error. The V and J genes are TRBV7-7 and TRBJ2-5, with D tentatively TRBD2 (6 bases). This CDR3 spans 15 amino acids. Per germline, CDR1 SSHAT and CDR2 FNYEAQ (reference sequence). Written as DNA, the CDR3 is TGTGCTAGCAGCTTAGCGCCCGGAGGGTATGAGACCCAGTACTTC. Its protein product is CASSLAPGGYETQYF.

This chain joins TRBV7-3 and TRBJ1-1, with D perhaps matching TRBD1 (5 bases). V lost 5 bases and J lost 7, with 14 bases in between. The germline CDR1 and CDR2 sequences are SGHTA and FQGTGA. The CDR3 extends over 13 amino acids. In nucleotides, the CDR3 is TGTGCCAGCAGCCCCCAAGCCGGGGGTGAAGCTTTCTTT. Translation gives CASSPQAGGEAFF.

Points on this clone: Sequence at one end of the junction differs from germline and may be a read error. V is TRBV7-7 and J is TRBJ2-2, with D possibly being TRBD1 (5 bases). CDR3 size: 15 residues. Germline CDR1 SSHAT, CDR2 FNYEAQ (reference sequence). The CDR3 DNA is TGTGCTAGCAGCGCGACAGCAGCGAACACCGGGGAGCTGTTTTTT. Protein product: CASSATAANTGELFF.

This chain links TRBV4-3 with TRBJ2-7; no clear D. Germline loops: CDR1 LGHNA, CDR2 YSLEER. Trimming cost V 0 bases and J 3 bases, with 12 bases left between them. This CDR3 contains 15 residues. Here the CDR3 reads CASSQDQSSIYEQYF. For the CDR3, the DNA is TGCGCCAGCAGCCAAGATCAAAGTTCGATCTACGAGCAGTACTTC.

This chain connects TRBV11-2 to TRBJ2-5, with D possibly TRBD1 on 5 matching bases. This CDR3 contains 14 residues. CDR1 is SGHAT and CDR2 is FQNNGV in the germline V gene. Trimming took 5 bases from V and 5 from J, leaving 15 bases between them. The DNA for the CDR3 is TGTGCCAGCAGCGCCCAGGGAACTGGTGAGACCCAGTACTTC. It translates to CASSAQGTGETQYF.